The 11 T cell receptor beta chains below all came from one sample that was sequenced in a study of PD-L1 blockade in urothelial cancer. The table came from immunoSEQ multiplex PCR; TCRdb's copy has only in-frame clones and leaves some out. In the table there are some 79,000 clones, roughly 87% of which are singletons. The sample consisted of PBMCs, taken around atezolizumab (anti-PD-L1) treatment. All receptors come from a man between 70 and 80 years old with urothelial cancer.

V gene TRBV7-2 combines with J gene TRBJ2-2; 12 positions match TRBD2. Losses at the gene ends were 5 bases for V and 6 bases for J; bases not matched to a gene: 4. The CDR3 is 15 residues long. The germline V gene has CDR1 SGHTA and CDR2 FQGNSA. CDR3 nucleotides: TGTGCCAGCAGCGATCCTAGCGGGGGGGCCGGGGAGCTGTTTTTT. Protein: CASSDPSGGAGELFF.

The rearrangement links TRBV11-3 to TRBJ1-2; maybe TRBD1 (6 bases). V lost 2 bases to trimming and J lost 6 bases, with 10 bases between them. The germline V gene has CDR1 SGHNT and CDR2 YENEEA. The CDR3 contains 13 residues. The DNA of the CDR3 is TGTGCCAGCAGCTTATGGTCAGGGGATGGCTACACCTTC. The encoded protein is CASSLWSGDGYTF.

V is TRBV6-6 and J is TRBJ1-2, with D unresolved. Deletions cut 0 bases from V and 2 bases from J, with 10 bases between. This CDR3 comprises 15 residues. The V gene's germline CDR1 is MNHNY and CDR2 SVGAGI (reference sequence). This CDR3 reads CASSYSEGGNYGYTF. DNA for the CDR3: TGTGCCAGCAGTTACTCAGAGGGCGGCAACTATGGCTACACCTTC.

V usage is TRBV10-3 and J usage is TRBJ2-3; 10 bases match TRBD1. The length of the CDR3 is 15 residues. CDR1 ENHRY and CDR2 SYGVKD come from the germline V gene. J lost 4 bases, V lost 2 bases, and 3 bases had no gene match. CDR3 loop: CAISEGQGVPDTQYF. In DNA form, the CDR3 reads TGTGCCATCAGTGAGGGACAGGGGGTACCAGATACGCAGTATTTT.

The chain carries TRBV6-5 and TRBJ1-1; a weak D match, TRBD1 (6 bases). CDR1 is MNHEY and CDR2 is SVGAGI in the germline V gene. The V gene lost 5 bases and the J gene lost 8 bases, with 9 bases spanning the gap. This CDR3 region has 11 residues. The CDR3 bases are TGTGCCAGCAGTCAAGGACAGGAAGCTTTCTTT. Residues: CASSQGQEAFF.

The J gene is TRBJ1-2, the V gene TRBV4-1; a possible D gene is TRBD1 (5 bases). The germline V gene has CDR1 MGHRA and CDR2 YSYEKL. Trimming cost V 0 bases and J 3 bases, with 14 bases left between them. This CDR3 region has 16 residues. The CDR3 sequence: CASSQEQEMIYYGYTF. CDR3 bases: TGCGCCAGCAGCCAAGAACAGGAGATGATATACTATGGCTACACCTTC.

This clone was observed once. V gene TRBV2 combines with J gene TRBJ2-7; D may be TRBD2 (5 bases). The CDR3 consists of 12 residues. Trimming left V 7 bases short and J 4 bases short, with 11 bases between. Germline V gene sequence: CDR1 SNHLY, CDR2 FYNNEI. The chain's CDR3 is CASTKEGYEQYF. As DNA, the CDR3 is TGTGCCAGCACTAAAGAGGGTTACGAGCAGTACTTC.

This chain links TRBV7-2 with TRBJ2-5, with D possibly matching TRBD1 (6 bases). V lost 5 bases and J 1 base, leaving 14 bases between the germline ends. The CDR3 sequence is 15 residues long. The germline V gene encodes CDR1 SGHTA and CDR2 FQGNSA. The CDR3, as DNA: TGTGCCAGCAGCCGCCGTACAGGGACCCAAGAGACCCAGTACTTC. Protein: CASSRRTGTQETQYF.

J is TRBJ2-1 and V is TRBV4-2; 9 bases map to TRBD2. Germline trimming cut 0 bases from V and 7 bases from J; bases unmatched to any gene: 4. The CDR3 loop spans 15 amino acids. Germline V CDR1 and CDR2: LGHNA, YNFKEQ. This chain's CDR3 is CASSQESGRSNEQFF. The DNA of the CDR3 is TGTGCCAGCAGCCAAGAAAGCGGGAGGTCAAATGAGCAGTTCTTC.

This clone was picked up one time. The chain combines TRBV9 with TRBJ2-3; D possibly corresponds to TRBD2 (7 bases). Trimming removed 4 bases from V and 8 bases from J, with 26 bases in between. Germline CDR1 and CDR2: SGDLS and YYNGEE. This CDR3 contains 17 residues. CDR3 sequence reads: CASSQGGDGGPPVTQYF. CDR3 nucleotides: TGTGCCAGCAGCCAAGGGGGGGACGGTGGTCCCCCAGTTACGCAGTATTTT.

The CDR3 here is CASSSYSTDTQYF. CDR3 DNA: TGCGCCAGCAGCAGCTACAGCACAGATACGCAGTATTTT. The chain links TRBV5-1 to TRBJ2-3; unclear D gene. The CDR3 has 13 residues. Trimming shortened V by 4 bases and J by 0 bases, and 6 bases separated the two germline ends. Germline V lookup: CDR1 SGHRS, CDR2 YFSETQ.